This T cell receptor (beta chain) was recovered during a study of blood T cell repertoires in COVID-19. The table came from immunoSEQ multiplex PCR; TCRdb's copy has only in-frame clones and leaves some out. The table records tens of thousands of clones, more than 85% of them present only once. V was pared by 8 bases and J by 3 bases, with 15 bases between. The CDR3 extends over 14 amino acids. Germline V gene sequence: CDR1 SGDLS, CDR2 YYNGEE. Source material: peripheral blood. The receptor's source is a man aged 50-59 years in a cohort sampled during active COVID-19. The chain combines TRBV9 with TRBJ2-1, with D uncertain. The CDR3 bases are TGTGCCAGTAATCCCTACGGAGACTACAATGAGCAGTTCTTC. This sequence encodes CASNPYGDYNEQFF.